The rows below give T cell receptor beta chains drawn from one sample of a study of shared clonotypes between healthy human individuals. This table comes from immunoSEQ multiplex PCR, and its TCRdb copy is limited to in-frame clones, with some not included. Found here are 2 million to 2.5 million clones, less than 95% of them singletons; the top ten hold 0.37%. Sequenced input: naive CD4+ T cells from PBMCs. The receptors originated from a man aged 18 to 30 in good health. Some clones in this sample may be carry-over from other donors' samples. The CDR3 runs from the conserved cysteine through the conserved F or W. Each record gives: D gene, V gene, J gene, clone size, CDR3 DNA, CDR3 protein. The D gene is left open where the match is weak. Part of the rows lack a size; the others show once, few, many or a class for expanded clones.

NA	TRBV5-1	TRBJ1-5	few	TGCGCCAGCAGCTTGGGTGATTATAGCAATCAGCCCCAGCATTTT	CASSLGDYSNQPQHF
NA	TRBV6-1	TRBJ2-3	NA	TGTGCCAGCAGTGAAGTTGTGCAGGTTACGCAGTATTTT	CASSEVVQVTQYF
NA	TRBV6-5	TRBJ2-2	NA	TGTGCCAGCAGTTACTCGGGCAGGGTGAGCGGGGAGCTGTTTTTT	CASSYSGRVSGELFF
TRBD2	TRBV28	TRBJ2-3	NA	TGTGCCAGCACCTTAGGCGGGAGGGAACCAGATACGCAGTATTTT	CASTLGGREPDTQYF
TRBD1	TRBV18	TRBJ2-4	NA	TGTGCCAGCTCATCAACGGGACCGGGACAGGGGGCAAACATTCAGTACTTC	CASSSTGPGQGANIQYF
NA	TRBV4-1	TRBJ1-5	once	TGCGCCAGCAGCCAGGGGGGTTTTAGCAATCAGCCCCAGCATTTT	CASSQGGFSNQPQHF
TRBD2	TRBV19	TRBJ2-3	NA	TGTGCCACCCAGGGACTAGCGGGAGTCTCGGGCACAGATACGCAGTATTTT	CATQGLAGVSGTDTQYF
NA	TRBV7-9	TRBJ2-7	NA	TGTGCCAGCAGCTTAGTATCTCGTTCCTACGAGCAGTACTTC	CASSLVSRSYEQYF
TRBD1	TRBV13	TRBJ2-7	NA	TGTGCCAGCAGCTCGCCGGGACAGAGATACGAGCAGTACTTC	CASSSPGQRYEQYF
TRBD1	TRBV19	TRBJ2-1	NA	TGTGCCAGTAGTAAATATGAGGGGGCTGCCTACAATGAGCAGTTCTTC	CASSKYEGAAYNEQFF
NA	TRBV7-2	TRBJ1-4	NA	TGTGCCAGCAGCCCCGATGGGGGGAGAAATGAAAAACTGTTTTTT	CASSPDGGRNEKLFF
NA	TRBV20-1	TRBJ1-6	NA	TGCAGTGCTCGGCACAATTCACCCCTCCACTTT	CSARHNSPLHF
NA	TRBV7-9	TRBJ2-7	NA	TGTGCCAGCAGCTTAGCTGGCGGAGGGGTTTCCTACGAGCAGTACTTC	CASSLAGGGVSYEQYF
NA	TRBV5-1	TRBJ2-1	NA	TGCGCCAGCAGCACGACCCTAGGATACAATGAGCAGTTCTTC	CASSTTLGYNEQFF
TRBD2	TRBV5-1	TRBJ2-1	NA	TGCGCCAGCACGGGACTAGCGGGAGATATAAATGAGCAGTTCTTC	CASTGLAGDINEQFF
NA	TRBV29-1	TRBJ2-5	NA	TGCAGCGTTGAGGAAGGGTACGAGACCCAGTACTTC	CSVEEGYETQYF
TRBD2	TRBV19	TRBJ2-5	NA	TGTGCCAGTAGCGTACTAGCGGGAGGGCCGAGAGAAGAGACCCAGTACTTC	CASSVLAGGPREETQYF
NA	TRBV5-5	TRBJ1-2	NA	TGTGCCAGCAGCTCCCTGACGGAAGCAAACTATGGCTACACCTTC	CASSSLTEANYGYTF
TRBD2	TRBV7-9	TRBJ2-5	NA	TGTGCCAGCAGGCCTAGCGGGCAAGAGACCCAGTACTTC	CASRPSGQETQYF
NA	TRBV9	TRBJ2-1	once	TGTGCCAGCAGCGCTGACCCCGGGCCGTACAATGAGCAGTTCTTC	CASSADPGPYNEQFF
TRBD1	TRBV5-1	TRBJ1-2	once	TGCGCCAGCAGGTGGGAGGGGACAGGGCCCTATGGCTACACCTTC	CASRWEGTGPYGYTF
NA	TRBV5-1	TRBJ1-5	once	TGCGCCAGCAGGGGGGCGGGCAATCAGCCCCAGCATTTT	CASRGAGNQPQHF
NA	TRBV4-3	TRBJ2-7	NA	TGCGCCAGCAGCCAAGGTATAGGGATTTCCTACGAGCAGTACTTC	CASSQGIGISYEQYF
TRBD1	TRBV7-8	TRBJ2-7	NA	TGTGCCAGCAGCTTGGGGACAGGCGGTTCATACTACGAGCAGTACTTC	CASSLGTGGSYYEQYF
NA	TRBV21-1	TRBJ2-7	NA	TGTGCCAGCAGCATCCACAGGGGGGACGAGCAGTACTTC	CASSIHRGDEQYF
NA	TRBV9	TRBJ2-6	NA	TGTGCCAGCAGCGCCGAGTTGTCTGGGGCCAACGTCCTGACTTTC	CASSAELSGANVLTF
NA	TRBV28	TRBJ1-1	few	TGTGCCAGCACCTACCGTGGTGAAGCTTTCTTT	CASTYRGEAFF
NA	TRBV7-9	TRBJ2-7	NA	TGTGCCAGCAGCCCGCATGGGTACGAGCAGTACTTC	CASSPHGYEQYF
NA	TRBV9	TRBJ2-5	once	TGTGCCAGCAGCGTAAACGGAGGGGTGGAGTACCAAGAGACCCAGTACTTC	CASSVNGGVEYQETQYF
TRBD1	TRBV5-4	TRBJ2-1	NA	TGTGCCAGCAGCAACAGACAGGGTAATGAGCAGTTCTTC	CASSNRQGNEQFF
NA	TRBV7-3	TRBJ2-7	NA	TGTGCCAGCAGCTTAAGCGGACCTTACGAGCAGTACTTC	CASSLSGPYEQYF
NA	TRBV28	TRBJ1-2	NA	TGTGCCAGCAGAGGTTTGGATGGCTACACCTTC	CASRGLDGYTF